A selection of T cell receptor beta chains follows, all from one sample in a study of healthy donors' naive CD4 and CD8 T cells. TCRdb called the reads again in MiXCR, with one record for every CDR3 protein. The profile shows 200,000 or so distinct CDR3 sequences, under 85% of them singletons. The specimen sequenced was naive CD4+ and CD8+ T cells sorted from blood, pooled from several donors. Receptors were obtained from a pool of human donors in good health; the sample pools cells from several healthy donors. The CDR3 runs from the conserved cysteine through the conserved F or W. Fields, in order: J gene, V gene, CDR3 length, clone size, D gene, CDR3 protein, CDR3 DNA. A D gene is named only where the DNA matches it firmly. The size entry is marked missing in some rows and otherwise reads once, few, many or a size class.

j_gene: TRBJ2-6; v_gene: TRBV29-1; len: 14; abundance: NA; d_gene: TRBD1; CDR3aa: CSALDRAGANVLTF; CDR3nt: TGCAGCGCTCTGGACAGGGCTGGGGCCAACGTCCTGACTTTC
j_gene: TRBJ2-3; v_gene: TRBV19; len: 17; abundance: once; d_gene: NA; CDR3aa: CASSIHATGRGTDTQYF; CDR3nt: TGTGCCAGTAGTATACACGCGACCGGCCGAGGCACAGATACGCAGTATTTT
j_gene: TRBJ1-3; v_gene: TRBV6-6; len: 17; abundance: NA; d_gene: NA; CDR3aa: CASSYGLQAVSGNTIYF; CDR3nt: TGTGCCAGCAGTTACGGATTACAGGCGGTGTCTGGAAACACCATATATTTT
j_gene: TRBJ2-7; v_gene: TRBV5-1; len: 14; abundance: few; d_gene: TRBD1; CDR3aa: CASSHGTGRSEQYF; CDR3nt: TGCGCCAGCAGCCACGGGACAGGGCGATCCGAGCAGTACTTC
j_gene: TRBJ1-6; v_gene: TRBV12-3/TRBV12-4; len: 12; abundance: NA; d_gene: NA; CDR3aa: CASSSTGLPLHF; CDR3nt: TGTGCCAGCAGTTCTACAGGTCTTCCCCTCCACTTT
j_gene: TRBJ2-1; v_gene: TRBV7-8; len: 15; abundance: NA; d_gene: NA; CDR3aa: CASSLAWGRNNEQFF; CDR3nt: TGTGCCAGCAGCTTAGCGTGGGGGAGAAACAATGAGCAGTTCTTC
j_gene: TRBJ2-1; v_gene: TRBV29-1; len: 15; abundance: NA; d_gene: NA; CDR3aa: CSPRERARSYNEQFF; CDR3nt: TGCAGTCCTCGTGAGAGGGCTCGTTCCTACAATGAGCAGTTCTTC
j_gene: TRBJ2-1; v_gene: TRBV29-1; len: 15; abundance: NA; d_gene: NA; CDR3aa: CSSSRAGVGYNEQFF; CDR3nt: TGCAGCTCCTCTCGGGCAGGCGTTGGATACAATGAGCAGTTCTTC
j_gene: TRBJ2-7; v_gene: TRBV30; len: 15; abundance: NA; d_gene: NA; CDR3aa: CAWGTQTGGSYEQYF; CDR3nt: TGTGCCTGGGGGACCCAGACTGGGGGCTCCTACGAGCAGTACTTC
j_gene: TRBJ1-1; v_gene: TRBV6-5; len: 17; abundance: once; d_gene: NA; CDR3aa: CASSYSIQRGVNTEAFF; CDR3nt: TGTGCCAGCAGTTACTCGATACAGAGGGGCGTGAACACTGAAGCTTTCTTT
j_gene: TRBJ2-1; v_gene: TRBV19; len: 12; abundance: NA; d_gene: TRBD2; CDR3aa: CASRGLGNEQFF; CDR3nt: TGTGCCAGCCGGGGACTAGGGAATGAGCAGTTCTTC